Listed below are T cell receptor beta chains from one sample, sequenced in a study of blood T cell repertoires in COVID-19. Produced via immunoSEQ multiplex PCR; TCRdb's table is partial and in-frame only. The sample consists of more than 300,000 clones, around nine tenths of them appearing once. The sample was PBMCs or T cells enriched from blood (not recorded which). Receptor source: a woman aged 30 to 39 who had recovered from COVID-19. Each CDR3 is given with its conserved first and last residue. The D gene is left open where the match is weak. Size values are once, few and many counts, or a class for expanded clones, and some rows have none.

NA	TRBJ2-7	TRBD1	TRBV10-3	TGTGCCATCAGTGCCGGGACAGGGGCCGAGGGGGGGGAGCAGTACTTC	CAISAGTGAEGGEQYF
few	TRBJ2-2	NA	TRBV7-2	TGTGCCAGCAGCTTAGTCCTCTTACCCCTACACCGGGGGCTGTTTTTT	CASSLVLLPLHRGLFF
NA	TRBJ1-2	NA	TRBV4-2	TGTGCCAGCAGCGGGTACGACAGGTGGGGCTACACCTTC	CASSGYDRWGYTF
NA	TRBJ1-2	NA	TRBV4-3	TGCGCCAGCAGCCAAGAATCCAGATATAATGGCTACACCTTC	CASSQESRYNGYTF
NA	TRBJ1-2	TRBD1	TRBV12-3/TRBV12-4	TGTGCCAGCAGTGGACAGGGTGGGGGCTACACCTTC	CASSGQGGGYTF
NA	TRBJ1-2	TRBD1	TRBV14	TGTGCCAGCAGCCAAATCAGGACAGGGCCCGATGGCTACACCTTC	CASSQIRTGPDGYTF
NA	TRBJ2-5	NA	TRBV29-1	TGCAGCGTTGATTCTCCGGGAGACCCAGAGACCCAGTACTTC	CSVDSPGDPETQYF
NA	TRBJ1-4	NA	TRBV10-3	TGTGCCATCAGTCGCGGGCAGCTTAATGAAAAACTGTTTTTT	CAISRGQLNEKLFF
once	TRBJ1-5	TRBD1	TRBV5-6	TGTGCCAGCAGCTCAAACGGGGCCAGGGGGCGTTGGAATCAGCCCCAGCATTTT	CASSSNGARGRWNQPQHF
NA	TRBJ2-1	TRBD2	TRBV7-9	TGTGCCAGCAGCTTCTTGGCGGGAGCGGGCAATGAGCAGTTCTTC	CASSFLAGAGNEQFF
NA	TRBJ2-3	NA	TRBV10-1	TGCGCCAGCAGTGACCGACAGGCCCCAGATACGCAGTATTTT	CASSDRQAPDTQYF
once	TRBJ1-2	NA	TRBV11-2	TGTGCCAGCAGCTCCCAGTGGTATGGCTACACCTTC	CASSSQWYGYTF
NA	TRBJ2-7	TRBD1	TRBV6-5	TGTGCCAGCAGTCCTTTCGGGCAGGGGGCCTACGAGCAGTACTTC	CASSPFGQGAYEQYF
NA	TRBJ1-1	TRBD1	TRBV4-1	TGCGCCAGCAGCCAAAGGACAGGGGTTTTGAGCACTGAAGCTTTCTTT	CASSQRTGVLSTEAFF
NA	TRBJ2-1	NA	TRBV11-1	TGTGCCAGCAGGAGAGGCCCCAATGAGCAGTTCTTC	CASRRGPNEQFF
NA	TRBJ2-5	TRBD1	TRBV5-1	TGCGCCAGCAGCCCCGGACAGGGCCGAGAGACCCAGTACTTC	CASSPGQGRETQYF
NA	TRBJ2-1	TRBD2	TRBV4-2	TGTGCCAGCAGCCAAGATAAGGACGGGAGGGATAGTGGGAGATCCTACAATGAGCAGTTCTTC	CASSQDKDGRDSGRSYNEQFF
NA	TRBJ1-1	TRBD1	TRBV6-1	TGTGCCAGCAGTGAACGGGTCAGCCAGGGGGGTTTCTTT	CASSERVSQGGFF
NA	TRBJ2-7	TRBD1	TRBV30	TGTGCCTGGAGTGTAGACAGGGGGCTCTACGAGCAGTACTTC	CAWSVDRGLYEQYF
NA	TRBJ1-1	TRBD1	TRBV20-1	TGCAGTGCTAGCGGCAGGGGGGAAGCTTTCTTT	CSASGRGEAFF
NA	TRBJ1-2	NA	TRBV7-2	TGTGCCAGCAGCTTCCGGGGTACTCGGGACTTGAAGGGCTACACCTTC	CASSFRGTRDLKGYTF
NA	TRBJ1-1	NA	TRBV18	TGTGCCAGCTCACCTTCGTTAGGAGGGATGAACACTGAAGCTTTCTTT	CASSPSLGGMNTEAFF
NA	TRBJ1-5	TRBD1	TRBV29-1	TGCAGCGTTGAATTGGACAGGGCACCGAATAGCAATCAGCCCCAGCATTTT	CSVELDRAPNSNQPQHF
NA	TRBJ1-1	TRBD1	TRBV27	TGTGCCAGCAGCCGAACAGGGGGCGGCACTGAAGCTTTCTTT	CASSRTGGGTEAFF
once	TRBJ2-5	NA	TRBV24-1	TGTGCCACCAGTGGGGGGGGCGGGATCGGAGAGACCCAGTACTTC	CATSGGGGIGETQYF